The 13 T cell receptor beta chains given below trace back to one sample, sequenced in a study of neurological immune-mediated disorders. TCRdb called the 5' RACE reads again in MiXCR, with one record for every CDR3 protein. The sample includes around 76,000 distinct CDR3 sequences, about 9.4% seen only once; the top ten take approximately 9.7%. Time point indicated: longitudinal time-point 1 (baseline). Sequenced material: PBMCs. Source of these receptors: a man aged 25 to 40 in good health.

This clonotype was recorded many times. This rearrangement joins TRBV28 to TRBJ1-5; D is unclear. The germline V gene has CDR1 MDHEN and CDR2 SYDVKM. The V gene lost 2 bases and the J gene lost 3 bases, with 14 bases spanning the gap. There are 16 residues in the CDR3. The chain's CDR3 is CASSLHPFSHNQPQHF. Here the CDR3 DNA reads TGTGCCAGCAGTTTACACCCGTTCAGCCACAATCAGCCCCAGCATTTT.

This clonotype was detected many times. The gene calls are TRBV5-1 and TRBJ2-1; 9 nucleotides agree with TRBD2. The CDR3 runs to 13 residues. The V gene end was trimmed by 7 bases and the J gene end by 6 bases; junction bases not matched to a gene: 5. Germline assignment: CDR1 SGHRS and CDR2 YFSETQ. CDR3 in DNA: TGCGCCAGCGCTCCTAGCGGGATCAATGAGCAGTTCTTC. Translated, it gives CASAPSGINEQFF.

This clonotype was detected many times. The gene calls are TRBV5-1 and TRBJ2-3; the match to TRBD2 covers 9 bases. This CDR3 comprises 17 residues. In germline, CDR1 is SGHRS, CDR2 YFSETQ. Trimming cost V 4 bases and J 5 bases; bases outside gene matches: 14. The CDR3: CASSLALAGSPLDTQYF. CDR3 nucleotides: TGCGCCAGCAGCCTCGCGCTAGCGGGATCCCCTCTAGATACGCAGTATTTT. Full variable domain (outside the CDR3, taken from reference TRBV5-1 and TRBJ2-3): KAGVTQTPRYLIKTRGQQVTLSCSPISGHRSVSWYQQTPGQGLQFLFEYFSETQRNKGNFPGRFSGRQFSNSRSEMNVSTLELGDSALYLCASSLALAGSPLDTQYFGPGTRLTVL.

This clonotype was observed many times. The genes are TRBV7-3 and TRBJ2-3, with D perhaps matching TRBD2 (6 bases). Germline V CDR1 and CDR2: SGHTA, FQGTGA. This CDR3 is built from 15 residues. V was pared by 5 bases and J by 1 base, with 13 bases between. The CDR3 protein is CASSPRLGGTDTQYF. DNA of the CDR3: TGTGCCAGCAGCCCTAGACTAGGTGGCACAGATACGCAGTATTTT.

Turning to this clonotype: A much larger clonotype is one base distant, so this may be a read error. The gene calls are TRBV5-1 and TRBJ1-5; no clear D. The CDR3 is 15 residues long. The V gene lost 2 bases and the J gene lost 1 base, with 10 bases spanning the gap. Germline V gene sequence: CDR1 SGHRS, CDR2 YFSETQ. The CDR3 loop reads CASSLERLSNQPQHF. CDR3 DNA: TGCGCCAGCAGCTTAGAGAGGTTAAGCAATCAGCCCCAGCATTTT.

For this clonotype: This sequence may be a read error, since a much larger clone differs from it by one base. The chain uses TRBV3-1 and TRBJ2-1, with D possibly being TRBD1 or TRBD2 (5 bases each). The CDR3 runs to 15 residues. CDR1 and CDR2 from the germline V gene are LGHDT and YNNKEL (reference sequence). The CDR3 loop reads CASNQDSGSYNEQFF. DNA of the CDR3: TGTGCCAGCAACCAAGACAGCGGCTCCTACAATGAGCAGTTCTTC.

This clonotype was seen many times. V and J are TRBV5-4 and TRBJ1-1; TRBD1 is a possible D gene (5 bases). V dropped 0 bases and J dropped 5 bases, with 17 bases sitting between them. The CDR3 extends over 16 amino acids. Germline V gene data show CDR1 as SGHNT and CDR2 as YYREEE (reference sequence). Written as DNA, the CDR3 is TGTGCCAGCAGCTTGGCCAGGGTAACCTCCCGGACTGAAGCTTTCTTT. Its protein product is CASSLARVTSRTEAFF.

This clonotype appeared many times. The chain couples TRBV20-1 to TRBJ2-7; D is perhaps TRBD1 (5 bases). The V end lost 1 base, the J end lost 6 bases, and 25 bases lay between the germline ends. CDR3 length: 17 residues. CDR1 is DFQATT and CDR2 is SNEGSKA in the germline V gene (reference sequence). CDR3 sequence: CSARADLGHPLLIEQYF. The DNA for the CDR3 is TGCAGTGCTAGAGCCGATCTTGGACACCCACTTTTGATCGAGCAGTACTTC.

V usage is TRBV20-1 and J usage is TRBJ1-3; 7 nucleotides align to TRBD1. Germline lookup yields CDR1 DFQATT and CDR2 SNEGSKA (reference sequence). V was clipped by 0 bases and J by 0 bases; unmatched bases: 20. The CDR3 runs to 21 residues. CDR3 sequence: CSARDIVGGATGSGSGNTIYF. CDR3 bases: TGCAGTGCTAGAGATATCGTCGGGGGTGCGACAGGGTCGGGCTCTGGAAACACCATATATTTT.

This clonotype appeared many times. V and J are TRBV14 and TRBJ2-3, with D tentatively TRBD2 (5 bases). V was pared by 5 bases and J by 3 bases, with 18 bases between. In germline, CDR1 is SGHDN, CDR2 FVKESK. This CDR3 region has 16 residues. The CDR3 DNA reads TGTGCCAGCAGCAGCGGAAAGGGATTGGGTACAGATACGCAGTATTTT. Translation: CASSSGKGLGTDTQYF.

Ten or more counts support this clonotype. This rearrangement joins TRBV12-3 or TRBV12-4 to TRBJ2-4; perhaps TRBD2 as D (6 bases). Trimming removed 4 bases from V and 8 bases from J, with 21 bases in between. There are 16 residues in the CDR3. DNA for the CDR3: TGTGCCAGCAGTTCTCGAAAGACTAGTTTAGGGGACATTCAGTACTTC. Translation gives CASSSRKTSLGDIQYF.

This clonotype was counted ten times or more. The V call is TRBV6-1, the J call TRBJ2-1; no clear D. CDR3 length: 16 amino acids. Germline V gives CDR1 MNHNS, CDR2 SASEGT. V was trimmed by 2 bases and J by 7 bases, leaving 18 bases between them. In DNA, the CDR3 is TGTGCCAGCAGTGAACTCGTACCAGACATCCCTAATGAGCAGTTCTTC. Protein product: CASSELVPDIPNEQFF.

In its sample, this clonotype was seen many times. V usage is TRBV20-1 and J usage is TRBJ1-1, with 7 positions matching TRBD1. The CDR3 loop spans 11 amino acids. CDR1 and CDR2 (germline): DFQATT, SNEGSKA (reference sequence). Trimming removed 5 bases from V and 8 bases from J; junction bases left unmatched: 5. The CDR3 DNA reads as TGCAGTGCTCTGACAGGGCCAGAAGCTTTCTTT. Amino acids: CSALTGPEAFF.